The rows below give T cell receptor beta chains drawn from one sample of a study of T-cell memory formation after mild COVID-19. MiXCR, run by TCRdb on the 5' RACE reads, gives a single entry per CDR3 protein. The table includes 400,000 to 500,000 distinct CDR3 sequences, roughly a quarter detected once. Sequenced: PBMCs or a T cell subset sorted from them (not recorded which). The receptor set was obtained from an adult woman who had mild COVID-19 (a few samples of this study predate the infection). Cell type and time point are not known. Both conserved end residues are part of each CDR3. The D gene is left open where the match is weak. Expanded clones are given a class, and other clones once, few, many or no size at all.

clone_size	d_call	j_call	v_call	cdr3_nt	cdr3_aa
.	.	TRBJ1-1	TRBV18	TGTGCCAGCTCAAGCGTTTGGGGGTTGGACACTGAAGCTTTCTTT	CASSSVWGLDTEAFF
.	TRBD1	TRBJ2-6	TRBV12-3/TRBV12-4	TGTGCCAGCAGGCGGGACAGGGCTCTGGCAGTCCTGACTTTC	CASRRDRALAVLTF
.	.	TRBJ2-7	TRBV23-1	TGCGCCAGCAGTCAATACCCCCCGGACAGTAGAACCTACGAGCAGTACTTC	CASSQYPPDSRTYEQYF
few	TRBD2	TRBJ2-1	TRBV9	TGTGCCAGCAGCGCGGGACTAGCGGGTTACCACGATGAGCAGTTCTTC	CASSAGLAGYHDEQFF
once	.	TRBJ2-1	TRBV5-6	TGTGCCAGCAGCTTGGTTCCGGGAAGGAATGAGCAGTTCTTC	CASSLVPGRNEQFF
.	TRBD2	TRBJ2-7	TRBV20-1	TGCAGTGCTAGAGATGACACTAGCGGGAGGCCGCGATATTCCACCTACGAGCAGTACTTC	CSARDDTSGRPRYSTYEQYF
.	.	TRBJ2-3	TRBV15	TGTGCCACCAGCAGAGATAAGAGGGCAGATACGCAGTATTTT	CATSRDKRADTQYF
few	.	TRBJ2-7	TRBV12-3/TRBV12-4	TGTGCCAGCAGTTTAGCCCAGATAGTACGGCAGTACTTC	CASSLAQIVRQYF
few	TRBD2	TRBJ2-7	TRBV20-1	TGCAGTGCTAGAGGACCGGGGGGGGGTTACGAGCAGTACTTC	CSARGPGGGYEQYF
few	.	TRBJ2-5	TRBV5-5	TGTGCCAGCAGCTTGCTTTCCCGAATGGAGACCCAGTACTTC	CASSLLSRMETQYF
few	.	TRBJ2-5	TRBV9	TGTGCCAGCAGCGTAGGACAGCGAATCCAAGAGACCCAGTACTTC	CASSVGQRIQETQYF
few	.	TRBJ2-3	TRBV24-1	TGTGCCACCAGTGAGCTCTTTGGAGATACGCAGTATTTT	CATSELFGDTQYF
.	TRBD2	TRBJ2-1	TRBV13	TGTGCCAGCAGCTTAGTGACGGGGGGGGTCAATGAGCAGTTCTTC	CASSLVTGGVNEQFF
.	.	TRBJ2-2	TRBV5-1	TGCGCCAGCAGCGTCGCCGGGACGGGAAACACCGGGGAGCTGTTTTTT	CASSVAGTGNTGELFF
.	TRBD1	TRBJ2-7	TRBV23-1	TGCGCCAGCAGTCAATCCGAAGGTCAGGGGGCTCGGGACGAGCAGTACTTC	CASSQSEGQGARDEQYF
.	.	TRBJ1-1	TRBV29-1	TGCAGCGTTGAAGGGGCGGGGGTGAACACTGAAGCTTTCTTT	CSVEGAGVNTEAFF
.	TRBD2	TRBJ2-3	TRBV4-1	TGCGCCAGCAGCCGACTAGCGGGTGGCAAGGATACGCAGTATTTT	CASSRLAGGKDTQYF
few	.	TRBJ2-2	TRBV18	TGTGCCAGCTCACCACCGGGCAGGGGAATGGACACCGGGGAGCTGTTTTTT	CASSPPGRGMDTGELFF
few	.	TRBJ2-2	TRBV7-2	TGTGCCAGCAGCCCTTTAGGACCGGGACGGGGCACCGGGGAGCTGTTTTTT	CASSPLGPGRGTGELFF
.	.	TRBJ2-5	TRBV7-2	TGTGCCAGCAGCTATTTGAGGGGGGGGCCCAGGACCCAGTACTTC	CASSYLRGGPRTQYF
.	.	TRBJ2-2	TRBV11-1	TGTGCCAGCAGCTTACTTGCGATCGGGGAGCTGTTTTTT	CASSLLAIGELFF
.	.	TRBJ2-4	TRBV11-2	TGTGCCAGCAGCTTCCCCCAGGGCATTCAGTACTTC	CASSFPQGIQYF
.	TRBD2	TRBJ2-1	TRBV27	TGTGCCAGCAGTTTCGACGGGACTAGCGGCCCCGGCCCCTACAATGAGCAGTTCTTC	CASSFDGTSGPGPYNEQFF
.	.	TRBJ2-7	TRBV5-1	TGCGCCAGCAGAGATCAAGGGGGGAATTACGAGCAGTACTTC	CASRDQGGNYEQYF
.	.	TRBJ2-7	TRBV5-1	TGCGCCAGCAGTTCAAGGTCAGGGGCCTTCTACGAGCAGTACTTC	CASSSRSGAFYEQYF
few	TRBD1	TRBJ1-1	TRBV7-3	TGTGCCAGCAGCTTACATCCAGGGACAGGGATCATGAACACTGAAGCTTTCTTT	CASSLHPGTGIMNTEAFF
many	.	TRBJ2-7	TRBV7-9	TGTGCCAGCAGTTTTGCAGGACCGTACGAGCAGTACTTC	CASSFAGPYEQYF